This TCR beta chain stems from a study of cytomegalovirus exposure and HLA in healthy donors. Regarding the study as a whole: Reports indicated that the classifier achieved high specificity and sensitivity in diagnosing cytomegalovirus status. A later analysis showed HLA-associated TCR beta chains outstripping equally common others in clonal expansion. Whilst most TCR sequences proved rare, a subset of public TCRs occurred across many donors.

This clone was seen only a few times. The antigen is unknown. The V and J ends lost 2 bases and 10 bases respectively, with 14 bases between them. The CDR3 spans 14 residues. CDR1 is SNHLY and CDR2 is FYNNEI in the germline V gene. The primer mix had 60 Vbeta and 13 Jbeta primers. Generated by immunoSEQ multiplex PCR, the TCRdb table keeps only in-frame clones and is missing some. The repertoire holds 140,000 to 150,000 clones, with more than 75% as singletons. The receptor comes from a female donor in good health and CMV-seronegative. The chain combines TRBV2 with TRBJ1-4; D possibly corresponds to TRBD1 (5 bases). The sequenced sample consisted of PBMCs. In DNA, the CDR3 is TGTGCCAGCAGTGAACAGGGCCCATACGTAAAACTGTTTTTT. Encoded protein: CASSEQGPYVKLFF. The full variable domain, in which reference TRBV2 and TRBJ1-4 provide the parts outside the CDR3, is EPEVTQTPSHQVTQMGQEVILRCVPISNHLYFYWYRQILGQKVEFLVSFYNNEISEKSEIFDDQFSVERPDGSNFTLKIRSTKLEDSAMYFCASSEQGPYVKLFFGSGTQLSVL.